These 9 T cell receptor beta chains were all obtained from the same sample, sequenced in a study of blood T cell repertoires in COVID-19. Data came from immunoSEQ multiplex PCR; TCRdb stores just in-frame clones and leaves some out. The repertoire holds about 200,000 clones, with 85% as singletons. What was sequenced was PBMCs or T cells enriched from blood (not recorded which). The receptors originated from a man in his forties who had recovered from COVID-19.

The CDR3 DNA reads as TGTGCCAGCAGCGATACTCAAAGCGGGACGCGTTACAACGAGCAGTACTTC. Translated: CASSDTQSGTRYNEQYF. The genes are TRBV3-1 (or the pseudogene TRBV3-2) and TRBJ2-7; 7 bases align to TRBD2. The CDR3 length is 17 residues. Germline V gene data show CDR1 as LGHDT and CDR2 as YNNKEL (reference sequence). The V and J ends lost 5 bases and 5 bases, in that order; junction bases with no gene match: 18.

The rearrangement uses TRBV18 and TRBJ2-7, with TRBD1 matching 10 bases. CDR1 and CDR2 (germline): KGHSH, LQKENI. CDR3 length equals 16 residues. Trimming took 3 bases from V and 2 from J; bases not matched to a gene: 7. CDR3 coding DNA: TGTGCCAGCTCACCCTCTGGAGGGACAGGGGCCTACGAGCAGTACTTC. As protein: CASSPSGGTGAYEQYF.

V and J are TRBV2 and TRBJ1-5; D gene uncertain. CDR1 SNHLY and CDR2 FYNNEI come from the germline V gene. This CDR3 spans 15 amino acids. The V gene lost 6 bases and the J gene lost 8 bases, with 20 bases spanning the gap. The CDR3 region has the DNA TGTGCCAGCAGACAACGATCTGGGGAGTATGAGCCCCAGCATTTT. Translation: CASRQRSGEYEPQHF.

The chain links TRBV5-4 to TRBJ1-1, with TRBD1 matching 8 bases. Germline V gives CDR1 SGHNT, CDR2 YYREEE (reference sequence). Germline trimming cut 3 bases from V and 0 bases from J; bases unmatched to any gene: 10. This CDR3 is 17 amino acids long. The CDR3 reads CASSSDRVGIMNTEAFF. CDR3 bases: TGTGCCAGCAGCTCGGACAGGGTGGGTATCATGAACACTGAAGCTTTCTTT. Filled out from reference TRBV5-4 and TRBJ1-1, the complete variable domain reads ETGVTQSPTHLIKTRGQQVTLRCSSQSGHNTVSWYQQALGQGPQFIFQYYREEENGRGNFPPRFSGLQFPNYSSELNVNALELDDSALYLCASSSDRVGIMNTEAFFGQGTRLTVV.

The genes are TRBV4-2 and TRBJ2-7, with 8 bases matching TRBD1. Germline V lookup: CDR1 LGHNA, CDR2 YNFKEQ. Germline trimming cut 0 bases from V and 4 bases from J; bases unmatched to any gene: 8. This CDR3 spans 16 amino acids. CDR3 sequence: CASSQEPGQGQYEQYF. CDR3 sequence (DNA): TGTGCCAGCAGCCAAGAACCAGGACAGGGACAGTACGAGCAGTACTTC.

CDR3 in DNA: TGTGCCAGCAGCTTAGATGCGAAAAAACTGTTTTTT. Translation gives CASSLDAKKLFF. This sequence joins TRBV7-2 and TRBJ1-4, with no clear D. This CDR3 region has 12 residues. Per germline, CDR1 SGHTA and CDR2 FQGNSA. V was trimmed by 1 base and J by 9 bases, leaving 6 bases between them.

This clone has ten or more counts. The chain links TRBV24-1 to TRBJ2-5; 8 bases agree with TRBD2. V gave up 3 bases and J gave up 5 bases; unmatched junction bases: 10. Germline V gives CDR1 KGHDR, CDR2 SFDVKD. This CDR3 region has 16 residues. The CDR3 spells CATSDRIGGRQETQYF. The CDR3, as DNA: TGTGCCACCAGTGATCGTATCGGCGGGAGGCAGGAGACCCAGTACTTC.

V and J are TRBV19 and TRBJ2-7; 10 nucleotides align to TRBD1. CDR1 LNHDA and CDR2 SQIVND come from the germline V gene (reference sequence). The CDR3 sequence is 13 residues long. The V segment lost 3 bases and the J segment 7 bases; nucleotides outside the gene matches: 3. The CDR3 protein is CASSIDRGREQYF. Here the CDR3 DNA reads TGTGCCAGTAGTATCGACAGGGGGCGTGAGCAGTACTTC.

The rearrangement uses TRBV2 and TRBJ2-7, with 7 bases lining up with TRBD1. CDR3 length: 14 residues. The J segment lost 7 bases and the V segment lost 4 bases, leaving 10 bases of the junction unmatched. The V gene's germline CDR1 is SNHLY and CDR2 FYNNEI. CDR3 sequence reads: CASSVDRRPGEQYF. The CDR3 DNA follows: TGTGCCAGCAGTGTGGACAGGCGCCCCGGGGAGCAGTACTTC.